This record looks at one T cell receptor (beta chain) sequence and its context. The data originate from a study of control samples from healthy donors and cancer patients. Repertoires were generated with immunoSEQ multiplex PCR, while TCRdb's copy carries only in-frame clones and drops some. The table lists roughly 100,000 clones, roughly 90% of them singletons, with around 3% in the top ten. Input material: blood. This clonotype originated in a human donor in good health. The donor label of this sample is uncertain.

CDR3 protein: CAWSTGGAQYEQYF. The CDR3 DNA reads TGTGCCTGGAGTACCGGGGGGGCTCAATACGAGCAGTACTTC. The V gene is TRBV30, the J gene TRBJ2-7; TRBD2 aligns across 8 bases. Germline trimming cut 2 bases from V and 4 bases from J; bases unmatched to any gene: 7. The CDR3 runs to 14 residues. Germline V CDR1 and CDR2: GTSNPN, SVGIG (reference sequence).